The present entry profiles one TCR beta chain with its context. This clonotype came up many times. Its antigen is unknown. Per-base qualities were not stored, and no clone one base away is much larger. This sample is drawn from a study of patients with pleural tuberculosis (dated by TCRdb to the mid-2010s). The CDR3 contains 14 residues, cysteine and phenylalanine counted. The only DNA kept is the CDR3, 42 bases in frame from the first base. V drops 3 bases and J drops 0 bases, leaving 7 bases in between. In the germline V gene, CDR1 corresponds to MDHEN and CDR2 to SYDVKM. Sequencer: Illumina Genome Analyzer IIx. TCRdb trimmed public reads at Q25 via fastp, called clones via MiXCR and kept in-frame beta chains. CDR3 protein sequences are deduplicated, and each keeps its most common genes and DNA. The table for this sample lists around 49,000 distinct CDR3 sequences; approximately 7.5% of them were counted only once. Around 15% of the sample goes to the ten largest clones.

The chain employs TRBV28 and TRBJ2-3; the D gene is unclear. The clonotype was recovered from a human donor with pleural tuberculosis. For the CDR3, the sequence is CASSFVGSTDTQYF. The sequenced DNA: TGTGCCAGCAGTTTTGTGGGTAGCACAGATACGCAGTATTTT.